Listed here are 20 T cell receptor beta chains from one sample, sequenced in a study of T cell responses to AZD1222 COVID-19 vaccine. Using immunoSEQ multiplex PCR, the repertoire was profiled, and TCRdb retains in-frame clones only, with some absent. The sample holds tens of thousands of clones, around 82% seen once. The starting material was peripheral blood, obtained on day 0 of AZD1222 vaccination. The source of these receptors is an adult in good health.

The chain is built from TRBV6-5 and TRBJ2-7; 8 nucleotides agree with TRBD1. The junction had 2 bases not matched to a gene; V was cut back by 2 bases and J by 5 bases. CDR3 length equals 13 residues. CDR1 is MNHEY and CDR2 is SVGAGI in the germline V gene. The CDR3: CASSYRTGNEQYF. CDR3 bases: TGTGCCAGCAGTTACCGGACAGGGAACGAGCAGTACTTC.

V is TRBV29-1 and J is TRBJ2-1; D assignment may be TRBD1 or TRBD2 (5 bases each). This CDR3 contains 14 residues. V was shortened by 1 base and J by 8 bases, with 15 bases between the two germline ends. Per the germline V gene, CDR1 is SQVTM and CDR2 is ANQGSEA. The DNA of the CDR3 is TGCAGCGTTGAAGTCTGGGGACCTGGGGATGAGCAGTTCTTC. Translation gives CSVEVWGPGDEQFF.

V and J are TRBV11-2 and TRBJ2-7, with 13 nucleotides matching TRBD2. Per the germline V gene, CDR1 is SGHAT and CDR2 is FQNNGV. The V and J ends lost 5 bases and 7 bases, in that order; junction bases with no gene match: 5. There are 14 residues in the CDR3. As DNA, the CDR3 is TGTGCCAGCAGCCGACTAGCGGGGGGCCGGGAGCAGTACTTC. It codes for CASSRLAGGREQYF.

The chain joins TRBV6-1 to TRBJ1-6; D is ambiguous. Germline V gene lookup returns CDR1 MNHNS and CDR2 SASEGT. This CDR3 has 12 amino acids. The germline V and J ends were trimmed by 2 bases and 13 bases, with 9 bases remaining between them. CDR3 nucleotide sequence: TGTGCCAGCAGTGAAATGGGTACGCCCCTCCACTTT. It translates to CASSEMGTPLHF.

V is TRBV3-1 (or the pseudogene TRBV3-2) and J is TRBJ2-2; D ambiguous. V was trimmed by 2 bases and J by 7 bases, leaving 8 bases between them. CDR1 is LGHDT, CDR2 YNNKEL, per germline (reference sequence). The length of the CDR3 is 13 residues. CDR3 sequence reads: CASSQTVIGELFF. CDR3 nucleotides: TGTGCCAGCAGCCAAACAGTCATCGGGGAGCTGTTTTTT.

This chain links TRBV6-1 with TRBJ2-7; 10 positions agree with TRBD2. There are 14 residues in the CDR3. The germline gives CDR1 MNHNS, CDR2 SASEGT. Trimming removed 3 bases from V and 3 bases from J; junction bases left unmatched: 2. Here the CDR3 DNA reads TGTGCCAGCAGTGAGGGACTAGCGAACTACGAGCAGTACTTC. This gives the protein CASSEGLANYEQYF.

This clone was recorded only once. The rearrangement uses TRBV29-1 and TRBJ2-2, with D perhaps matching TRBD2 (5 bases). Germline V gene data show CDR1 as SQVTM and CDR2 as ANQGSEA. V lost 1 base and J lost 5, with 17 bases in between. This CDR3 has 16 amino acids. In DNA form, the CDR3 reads TGCAGCGTTGAAGGGCTCTTGGGAGTCGGGACCGGGGAGCTGTTTTTT. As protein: CSVEGLLGVGTGELFF.

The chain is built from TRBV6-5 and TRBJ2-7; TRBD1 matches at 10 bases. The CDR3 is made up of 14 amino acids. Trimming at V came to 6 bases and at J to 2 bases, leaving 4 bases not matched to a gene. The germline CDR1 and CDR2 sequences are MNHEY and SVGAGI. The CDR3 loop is CASRTTGGTYEQYF. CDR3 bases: TGTGCCAGCAGGACGACAGGGGGCACCTACGAGCAGTACTTC.

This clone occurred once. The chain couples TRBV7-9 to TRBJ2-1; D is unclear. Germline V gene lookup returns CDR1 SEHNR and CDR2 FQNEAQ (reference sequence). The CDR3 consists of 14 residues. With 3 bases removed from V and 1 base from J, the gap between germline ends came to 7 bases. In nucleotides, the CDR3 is TGTGCCAGCAGCTTGGTGGAATCCTACAATGAGCAGTTCTTC. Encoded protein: CASSLVESYNEQFF.

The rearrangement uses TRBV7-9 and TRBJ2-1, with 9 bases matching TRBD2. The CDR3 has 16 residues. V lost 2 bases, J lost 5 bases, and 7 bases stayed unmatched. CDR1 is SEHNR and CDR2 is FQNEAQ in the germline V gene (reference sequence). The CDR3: CASSLPRTSDNNEQFF. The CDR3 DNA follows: TGTGCCAGCAGCTTACCCAGGACTAGCGATAACAATGAGCAGTTCTTC.

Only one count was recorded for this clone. CDR3 bases: TGTGCCAGCAGCCTGGCACAGGTGGGGACCCAGTACTTC. Translation gives CASSLAQVGTQYF. This chain joins TRBV5-6 and TRBJ2-5; TRBD1 is a possible D gene (5 bases). Germline CDR1 reads SGHDT; CDR2 reads YYEEEE. The V end lost 4 bases, the J end lost 7 bases, and 14 bases lay between the germline ends. The CDR3 is made up of 13 amino acids.

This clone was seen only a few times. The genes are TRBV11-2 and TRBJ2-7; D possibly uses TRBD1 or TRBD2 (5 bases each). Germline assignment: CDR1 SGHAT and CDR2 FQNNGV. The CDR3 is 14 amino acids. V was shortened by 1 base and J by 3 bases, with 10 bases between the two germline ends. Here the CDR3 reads CASSLGRDRYEQYF. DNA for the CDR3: TGTGCCAGCAGCTTAGGACGGGACCGCTACGAGCAGTACTTC.

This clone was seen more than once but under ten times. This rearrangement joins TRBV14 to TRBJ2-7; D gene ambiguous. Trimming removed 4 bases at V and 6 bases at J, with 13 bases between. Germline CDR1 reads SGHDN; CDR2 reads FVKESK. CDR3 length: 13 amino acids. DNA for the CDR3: TGTGCCAGCAGCCCCCCTGGGTTGATCGAGCAGTACTTC. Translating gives CASSPPGLIEQYF.

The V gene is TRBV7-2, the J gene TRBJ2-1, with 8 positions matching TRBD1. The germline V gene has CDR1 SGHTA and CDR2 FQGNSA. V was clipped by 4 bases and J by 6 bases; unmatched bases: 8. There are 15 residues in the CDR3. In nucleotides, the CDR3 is TGTGCCAGCAGCTCCTCCTGGACAGGGACCAATGAGCAGTTCTTC. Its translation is CASSSSWTGTNEQFF.

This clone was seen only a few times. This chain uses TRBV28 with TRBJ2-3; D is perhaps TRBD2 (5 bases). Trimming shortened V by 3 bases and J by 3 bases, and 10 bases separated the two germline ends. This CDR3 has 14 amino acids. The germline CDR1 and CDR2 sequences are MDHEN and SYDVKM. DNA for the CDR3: TGTGCCAGCAGTTTTCTCTCGGGGACAGATACGCAGTATTTT. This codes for CASSFLSGTDTQYF.

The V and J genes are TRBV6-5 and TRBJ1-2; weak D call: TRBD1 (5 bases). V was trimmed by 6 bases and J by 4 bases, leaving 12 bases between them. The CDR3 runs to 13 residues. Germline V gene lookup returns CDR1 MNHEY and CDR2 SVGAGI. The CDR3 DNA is TGTGCCAGCAGCCCCGGGGGGACCTATGGCTACACCTTC. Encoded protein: CASSPGGTYGYTF.

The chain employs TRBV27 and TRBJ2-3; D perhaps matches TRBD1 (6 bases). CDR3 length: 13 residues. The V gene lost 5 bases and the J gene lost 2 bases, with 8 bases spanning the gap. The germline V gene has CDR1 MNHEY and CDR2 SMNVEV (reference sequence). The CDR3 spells CASSPGVTDTQYF. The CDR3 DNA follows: TGTGCCAGCAGTCCAGGGGTCACAGATACGCAGTATTTT.

The CDR3 region is CASSEREGSGELFF. CDR3 nucleotide sequence: TGTGCCAGCAGTGAACGGGAGGGGTCCGGGGAGCTGTTTTTT. This chain joins TRBV2 and TRBJ2-2; 8 bases align to TRBD2. CDR1 and CDR2 (germline): SNHLY, FYNNEI. The CDR3 extends over 14 amino acids. V dropped 2 bases and J dropped 6; count of bases not matched to a gene: 2.

The chain's CDR3 is CASSRGRGYEQYF. Written as DNA, the CDR3 is TGTGCCAGCAGTCGGGGCCGGGGTTACGAGCAGTACTTC. V usage is TRBV12-3 or TRBV12-4 and J usage is TRBJ2-7; perhaps D is TRBD1 or TRBD2 (5 bases each). The length of the CDR3 is 13 residues. Trimming took 5 bases from V and 4 from J, leaving 12 bases between them.

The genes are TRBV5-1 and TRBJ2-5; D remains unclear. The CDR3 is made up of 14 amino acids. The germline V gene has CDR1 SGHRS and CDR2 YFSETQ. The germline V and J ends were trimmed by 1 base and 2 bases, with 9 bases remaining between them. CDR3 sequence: CASSLTAGQETQYF. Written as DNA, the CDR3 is TGCGCCAGCAGCTTGACGGCTGGTCAAGAGACCCAGTACTTC.